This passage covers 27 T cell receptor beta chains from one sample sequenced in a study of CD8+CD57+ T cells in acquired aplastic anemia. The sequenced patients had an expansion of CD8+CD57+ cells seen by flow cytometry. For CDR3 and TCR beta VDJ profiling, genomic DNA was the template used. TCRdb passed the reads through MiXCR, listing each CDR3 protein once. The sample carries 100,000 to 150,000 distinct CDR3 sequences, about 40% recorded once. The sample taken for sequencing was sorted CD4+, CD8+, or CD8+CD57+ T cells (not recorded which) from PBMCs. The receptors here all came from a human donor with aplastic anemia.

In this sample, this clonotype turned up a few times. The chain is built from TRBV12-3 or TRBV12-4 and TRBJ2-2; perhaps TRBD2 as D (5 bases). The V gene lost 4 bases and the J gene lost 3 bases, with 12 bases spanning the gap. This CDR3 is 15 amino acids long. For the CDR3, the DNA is TGTGCCAGCAGTTCTACGGGATTTTACACCGGGGAGCTGTTTTTT. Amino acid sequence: CASSSTGFYTGELFF.

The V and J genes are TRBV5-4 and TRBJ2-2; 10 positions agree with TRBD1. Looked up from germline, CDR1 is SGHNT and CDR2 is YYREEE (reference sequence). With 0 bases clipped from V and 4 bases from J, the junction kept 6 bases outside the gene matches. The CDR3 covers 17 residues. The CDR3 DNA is TGTGCCAGCAGCTTGGGGGGGCGGACAGGGGGCACCGGGGAGCTGTTTTTT. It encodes CASSLGGRTGGTGELFF.

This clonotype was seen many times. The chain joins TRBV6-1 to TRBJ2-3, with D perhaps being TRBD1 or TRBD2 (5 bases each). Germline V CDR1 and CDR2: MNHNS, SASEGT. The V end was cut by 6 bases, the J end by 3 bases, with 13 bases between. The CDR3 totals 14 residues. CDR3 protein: CASSTGARTDTQYF. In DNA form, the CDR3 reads TGTGCCAGCAGCACCGGGGCGAGGACAGATACGCAGTATTTT.

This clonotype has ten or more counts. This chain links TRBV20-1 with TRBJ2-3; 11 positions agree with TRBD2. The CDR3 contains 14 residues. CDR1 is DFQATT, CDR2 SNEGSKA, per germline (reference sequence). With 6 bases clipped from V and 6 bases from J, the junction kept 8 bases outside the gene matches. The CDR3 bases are TGCAGTGCCGTAGCGGGGGGGACCAGTGATACGCAGTATTTT. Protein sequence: CSAVAGGTSDTQYF.

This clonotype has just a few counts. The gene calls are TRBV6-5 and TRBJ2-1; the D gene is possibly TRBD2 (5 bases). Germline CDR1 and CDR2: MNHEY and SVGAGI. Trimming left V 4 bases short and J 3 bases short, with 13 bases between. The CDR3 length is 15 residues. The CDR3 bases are TGTGCCAGCAGTTCCACCTCCGGGATCTACAATGAGCAGTTCTTC. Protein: CASSSTSGIYNEQFF.

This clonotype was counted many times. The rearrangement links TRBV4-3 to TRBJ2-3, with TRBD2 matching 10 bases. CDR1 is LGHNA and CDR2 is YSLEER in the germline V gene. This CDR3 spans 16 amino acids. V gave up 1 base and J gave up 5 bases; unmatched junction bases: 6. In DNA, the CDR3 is TGCGCCAGCAGCCAAGTGAGCGGGGGGGCAGGAGATACGCAGTATTTT. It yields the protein CASSQVSGGAGDTQYF.

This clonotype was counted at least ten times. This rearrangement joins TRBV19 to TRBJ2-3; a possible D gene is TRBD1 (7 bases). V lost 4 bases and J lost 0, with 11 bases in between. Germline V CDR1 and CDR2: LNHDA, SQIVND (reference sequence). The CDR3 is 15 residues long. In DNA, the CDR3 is TGTGCCAGTAGTAGCGGGACAGCTAGCACAGATACGCAGTATTTT. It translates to CASSSGTASTDTQYF.

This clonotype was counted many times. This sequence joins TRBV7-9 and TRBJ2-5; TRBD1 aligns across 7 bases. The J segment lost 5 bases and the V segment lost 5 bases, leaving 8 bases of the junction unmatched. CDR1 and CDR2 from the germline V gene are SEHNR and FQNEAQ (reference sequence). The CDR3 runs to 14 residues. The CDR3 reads CASSQQTGMETQYF. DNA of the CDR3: TGTGCCAGCAGCCAACAGACAGGGATGGAGACCCAGTACTTC.

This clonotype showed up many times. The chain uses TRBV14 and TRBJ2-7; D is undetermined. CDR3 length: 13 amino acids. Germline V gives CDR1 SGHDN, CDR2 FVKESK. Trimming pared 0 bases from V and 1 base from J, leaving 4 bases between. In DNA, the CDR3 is TGTGCCAGCAGCCAAGACCGGTCCTACGAGCAGTACTTC. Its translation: CASSQDRSYEQYF.

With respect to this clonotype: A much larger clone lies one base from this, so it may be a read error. CDR3 coding DNA: TGTGCCAGCAGCTCACGACGAGGGGCCTCGGGTACTGAAGCTTTCTTT. This codes for CASSSRRGASGTEAFF. The rearrangement uses TRBV11-2 and TRBJ1-1; D is possibly TRBD1 (5 bases). The CDR3 contains 16 residues. Trimming took 4 bases from V and 5 from J, leaving 20 bases between them. Germline loops: CDR1 SGHAT, CDR2 FQNNGV. Supplemented by reference TRBV11-2 and TRBJ1-1, the full variable domain reads EAGVAQSPRYKIIEKRQSVAFWCNPISGHATLYWYQQILGQGPKLLIQFQNNGVVDDSQLPKDRFSAERLKGVDSTLKIQPAKLEDSAVYLCASSSRRGASGTEAFFGQGTRLTVV.

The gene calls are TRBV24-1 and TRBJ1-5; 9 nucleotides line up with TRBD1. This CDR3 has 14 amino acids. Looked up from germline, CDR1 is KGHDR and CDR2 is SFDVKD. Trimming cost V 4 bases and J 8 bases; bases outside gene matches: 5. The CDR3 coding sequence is TGTGCCACCAGTGACGGGACAGGGCAAAAGCCCCAGCATTTT. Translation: CATSDGTGQKPQHF.

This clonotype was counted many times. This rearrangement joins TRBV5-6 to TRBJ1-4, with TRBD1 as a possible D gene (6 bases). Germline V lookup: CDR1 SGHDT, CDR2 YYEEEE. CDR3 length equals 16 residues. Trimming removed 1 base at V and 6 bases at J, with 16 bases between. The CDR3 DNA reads TGTGCCAGCAGCTTGTTCAGTTCAGGGGTGCATGAAAAACTGTTTTTT. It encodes CASSLFSSGVHEKLFF. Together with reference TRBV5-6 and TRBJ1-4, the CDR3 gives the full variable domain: DAGVTQSPTHLIKTRGQQVTLRCSPKSGHDTVSWYQQALGQGPQFIFQYYEEEERQRGNFPDRFSGHQFPNYSSELNVNALLLGDSALYLCASSLFSSGVHEKLFFGSGTQLSVL.

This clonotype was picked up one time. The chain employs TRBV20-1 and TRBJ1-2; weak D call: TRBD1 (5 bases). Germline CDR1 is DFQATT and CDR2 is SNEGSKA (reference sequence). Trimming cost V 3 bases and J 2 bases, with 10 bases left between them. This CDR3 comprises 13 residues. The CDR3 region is CSASWGSNYGYTF. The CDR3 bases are TGCAGTGCTAGTTGGGGCAGCAACTATGGCTACACCTTC.

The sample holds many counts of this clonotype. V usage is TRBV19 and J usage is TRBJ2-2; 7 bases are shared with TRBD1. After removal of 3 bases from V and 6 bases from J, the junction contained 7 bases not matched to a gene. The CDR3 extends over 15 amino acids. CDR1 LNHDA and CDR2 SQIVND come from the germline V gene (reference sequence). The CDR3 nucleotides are TGTGCCAGTAGTATCGCAGGGGGTGTCGCCGGGGAGCTGTTTTTT. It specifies CASSIAGGVAGELFF.

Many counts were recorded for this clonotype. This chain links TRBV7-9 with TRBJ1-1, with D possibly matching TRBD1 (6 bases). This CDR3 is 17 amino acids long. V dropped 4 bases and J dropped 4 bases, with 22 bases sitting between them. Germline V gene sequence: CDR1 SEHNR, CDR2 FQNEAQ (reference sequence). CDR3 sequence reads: CASSSYGGRPVGTEAFF. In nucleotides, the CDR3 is TGTGCCAGCAGCTCCTACGGGGGGCGTCCGGTGGGCACTGAAGCTTTCTTT.

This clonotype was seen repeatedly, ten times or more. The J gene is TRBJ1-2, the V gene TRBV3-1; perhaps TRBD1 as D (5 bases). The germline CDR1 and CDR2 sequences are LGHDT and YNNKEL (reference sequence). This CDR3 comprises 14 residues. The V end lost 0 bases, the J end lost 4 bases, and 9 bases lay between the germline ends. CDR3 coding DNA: TGTGCCAGCAGCCAAGATAGGGGCAGCTATGGCTACACCTTC. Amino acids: CASSQDRGSYGYTF.

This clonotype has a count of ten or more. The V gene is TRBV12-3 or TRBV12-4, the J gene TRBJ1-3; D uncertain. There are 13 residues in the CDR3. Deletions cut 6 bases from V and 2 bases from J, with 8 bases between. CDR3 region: CASRPVPGNTIYF. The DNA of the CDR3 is TGTGCCAGCAGGCCGGTCCCTGGAAACACCATATATTTT.

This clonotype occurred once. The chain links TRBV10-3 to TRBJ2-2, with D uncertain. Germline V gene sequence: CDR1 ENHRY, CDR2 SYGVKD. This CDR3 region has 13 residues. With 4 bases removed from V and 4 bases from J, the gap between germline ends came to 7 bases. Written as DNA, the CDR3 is TGTGCCATCAGTGCCTCCTCCACCGGGGAGCTGTTTTTT. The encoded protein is CAISASSTGELFF.

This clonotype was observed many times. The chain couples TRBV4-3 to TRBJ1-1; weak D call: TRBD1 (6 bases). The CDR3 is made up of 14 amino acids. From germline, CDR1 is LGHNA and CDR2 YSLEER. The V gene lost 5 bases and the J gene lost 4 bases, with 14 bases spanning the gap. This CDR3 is CASSAHRAGTEAFF. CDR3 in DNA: TGCGCCAGCAGCGCCCACAGGGCTGGCACTGAAGCTTTCTTT.

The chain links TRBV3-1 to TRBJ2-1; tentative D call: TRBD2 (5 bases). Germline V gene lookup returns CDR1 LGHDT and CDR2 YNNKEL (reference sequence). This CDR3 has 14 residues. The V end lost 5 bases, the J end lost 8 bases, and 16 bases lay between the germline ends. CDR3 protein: CASSSPLAVDEQFF. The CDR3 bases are TGTGCCAGCAGCTCTCCGCTAGCTGTGGATGAGCAGTTCTTC.

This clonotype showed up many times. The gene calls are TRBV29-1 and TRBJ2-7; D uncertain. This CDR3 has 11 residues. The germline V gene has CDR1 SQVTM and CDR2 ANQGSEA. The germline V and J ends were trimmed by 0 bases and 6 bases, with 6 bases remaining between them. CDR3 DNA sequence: TGCAGCGTTGAAGACAGGCTCGAGCAGTACTTC. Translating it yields CSVEDRLEQYF.

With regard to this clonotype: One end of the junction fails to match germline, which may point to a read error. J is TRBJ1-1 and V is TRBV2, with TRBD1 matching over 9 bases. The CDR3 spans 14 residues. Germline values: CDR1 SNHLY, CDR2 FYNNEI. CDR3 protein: CASTGTGPNTEAFF. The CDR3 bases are TGTGCCAGCACTGGGACAGGGCCGAACACTGAAGCTTTCTTC.

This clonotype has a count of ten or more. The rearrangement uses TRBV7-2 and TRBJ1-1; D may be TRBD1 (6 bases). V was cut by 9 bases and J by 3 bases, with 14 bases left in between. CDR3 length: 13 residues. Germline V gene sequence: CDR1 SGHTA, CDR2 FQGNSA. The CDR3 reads CARTGQSHTEAFF. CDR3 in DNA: TGTGCCAGGACCGGACAGAGTCACACTGAAGCTTTCTTT. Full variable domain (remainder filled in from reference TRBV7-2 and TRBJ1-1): GAGVSQSPSNKVTEKGKDVELRCDPISGHTALYWYRQSLGQGLEFLIYFQGNSAPDKSGLPSDRFSAERTGGSVSTLTIQRTQQEDSAVYLCARTGQSHTEAFFGQGTRLTVV.

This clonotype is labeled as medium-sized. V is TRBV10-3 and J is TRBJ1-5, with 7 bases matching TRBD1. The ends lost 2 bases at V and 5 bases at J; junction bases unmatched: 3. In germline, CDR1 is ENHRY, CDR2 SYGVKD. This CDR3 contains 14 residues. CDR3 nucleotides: TGTGCCATCAGTGAGGGTCAGGGGGATCAGCCCCAGCATTTT. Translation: CAISEGQGDQPQHF.

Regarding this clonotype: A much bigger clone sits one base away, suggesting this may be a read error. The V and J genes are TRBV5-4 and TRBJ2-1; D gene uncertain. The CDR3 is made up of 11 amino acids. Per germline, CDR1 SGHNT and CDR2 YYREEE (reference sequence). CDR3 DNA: TGTGACAGCAGCTTAAGGGATGAGCAGTTCTTC. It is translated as CDSSLRDEQFF.

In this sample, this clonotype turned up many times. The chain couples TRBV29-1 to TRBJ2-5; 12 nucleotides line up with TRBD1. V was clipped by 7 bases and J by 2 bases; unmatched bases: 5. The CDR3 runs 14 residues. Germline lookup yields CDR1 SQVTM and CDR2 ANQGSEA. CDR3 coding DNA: TGCAGCGGCCGGGACAGGGGGCTGCAAGAGACCCAGTACTTC. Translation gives CSGRDRGLQETQYF.

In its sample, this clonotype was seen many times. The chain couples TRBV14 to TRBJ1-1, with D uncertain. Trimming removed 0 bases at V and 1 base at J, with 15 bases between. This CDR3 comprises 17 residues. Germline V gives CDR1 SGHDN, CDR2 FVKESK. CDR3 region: CASSQDRRSGRNTEAFF. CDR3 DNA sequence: TGTGCCAGCAGCCAAGATAGGAGGAGCGGCAGGAACACTGAAGCTTTCTTT.